The clone carrying this T cell receptor (beta chain) was recorded many times. TCRdb re-called the reads with MiXCR, one entry per CDR3 protein. The sample yields 25,000 to 30,000 distinct CDR3 sequences, about 20% seen once. The V end lost 5 bases, the J end lost 0 bases, and 22 bases lay between the germline ends. This CDR3 comprises 19 residues. Germline assignment: CDR1 MDHEN and CDR2 SYDVKM. The data are from a study of patients with pleural tuberculosis. The source of this sequence is a human donor with pleural tuberculosis. This chain links TRBV28 with TRBJ1-4, with a weak D call TRBD1 (5 bases). Sequenced sample: peripheral blood. The CDR3 protein is CASSTAGLGGIATNEKLFF. The CDR3 DNA follows: TGTGCCAGCAGTACGGCGGGACTTGGAGGAATTGCAACTAATGAAAAACTGTTTTTT.